This note documents a single T cell receptor beta chain sequence. This clone showed up just a few times. No cognate antigen has been identified for it. No much larger clonotype is one base removed from it; base qualities were not supplied. The source of the sample is a study of control samples from healthy donors and cancer patients (dated by TCRdb to 2020 to 2021). The CDR3 runs 15 amino acids, cysteine and phenylalanine included. The sequence is cut down to CDR3 DNA, 45 bases in frame from base 1. V is shortened by 3 bases, J by 6 bases, and the region joining them spans 17 bases. According to the germline V gene (reference sequence), CDR1 reads DFQATT and CDR2 reads SNEGSKA. The library was obtained by the immunoSEQ multiplex PCR assay. TCRdb re-hosts the immuneACCESS table, in-frame sequences only. Its copies lack some clones; in the studies checked, an unresolved V gene accounts for under half of them, and the cause for the rest is not known. Counted in this sample were around 120,000 clones; 88% of them appeared once. In total, the top ten clones hold approximately 2.3% of the sample.

The specimen was blood. The TCR comes from a woman between 70 and 85 years old in good health. The rearranged chain carries TRBV20-1 and TRBJ1-4; the D gene is perhaps TRBD1, on 5 matching bases. The base sequence is TGCAGTGCTAGTTCGGGAGAGGGGCTTTATGAAAAACTGTTTTTT. Protein translation: CSASSGEGLYEKLFF.